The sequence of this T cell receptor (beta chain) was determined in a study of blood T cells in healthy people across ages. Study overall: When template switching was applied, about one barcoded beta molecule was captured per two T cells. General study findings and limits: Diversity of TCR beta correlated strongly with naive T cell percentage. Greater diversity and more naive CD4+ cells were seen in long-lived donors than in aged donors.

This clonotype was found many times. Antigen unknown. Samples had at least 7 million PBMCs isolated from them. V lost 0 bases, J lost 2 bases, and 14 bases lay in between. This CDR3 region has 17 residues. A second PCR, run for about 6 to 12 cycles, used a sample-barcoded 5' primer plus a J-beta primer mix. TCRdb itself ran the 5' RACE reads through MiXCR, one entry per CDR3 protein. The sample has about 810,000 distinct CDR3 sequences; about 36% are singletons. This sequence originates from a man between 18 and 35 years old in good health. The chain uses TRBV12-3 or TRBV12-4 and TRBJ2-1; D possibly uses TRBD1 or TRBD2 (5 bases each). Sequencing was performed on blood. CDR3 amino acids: CASSLARVRGPYNEQFF. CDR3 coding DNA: TGTGCCAGCAGTTTAGCGCGGGTTAGGGGCCCCTACAATGAGCAGTTCTTC.